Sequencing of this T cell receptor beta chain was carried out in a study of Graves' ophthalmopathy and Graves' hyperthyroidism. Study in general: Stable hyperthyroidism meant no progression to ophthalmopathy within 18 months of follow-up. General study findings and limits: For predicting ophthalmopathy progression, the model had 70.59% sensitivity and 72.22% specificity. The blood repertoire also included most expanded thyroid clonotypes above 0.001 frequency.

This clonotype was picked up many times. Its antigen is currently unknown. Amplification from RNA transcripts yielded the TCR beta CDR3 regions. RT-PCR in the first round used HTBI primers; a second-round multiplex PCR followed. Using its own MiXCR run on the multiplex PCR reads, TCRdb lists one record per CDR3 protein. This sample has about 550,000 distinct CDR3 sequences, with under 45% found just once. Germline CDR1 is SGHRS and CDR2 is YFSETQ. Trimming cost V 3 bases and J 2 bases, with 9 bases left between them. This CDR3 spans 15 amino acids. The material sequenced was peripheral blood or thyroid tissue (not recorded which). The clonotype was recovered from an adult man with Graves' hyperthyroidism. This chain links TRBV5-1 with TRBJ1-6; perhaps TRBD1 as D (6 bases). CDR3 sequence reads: CASSSQGTYNSPLHF. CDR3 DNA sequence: TGCGCCAGCAGCTCACAGGGAACCTATAATTCACCCCTCCACTTT.